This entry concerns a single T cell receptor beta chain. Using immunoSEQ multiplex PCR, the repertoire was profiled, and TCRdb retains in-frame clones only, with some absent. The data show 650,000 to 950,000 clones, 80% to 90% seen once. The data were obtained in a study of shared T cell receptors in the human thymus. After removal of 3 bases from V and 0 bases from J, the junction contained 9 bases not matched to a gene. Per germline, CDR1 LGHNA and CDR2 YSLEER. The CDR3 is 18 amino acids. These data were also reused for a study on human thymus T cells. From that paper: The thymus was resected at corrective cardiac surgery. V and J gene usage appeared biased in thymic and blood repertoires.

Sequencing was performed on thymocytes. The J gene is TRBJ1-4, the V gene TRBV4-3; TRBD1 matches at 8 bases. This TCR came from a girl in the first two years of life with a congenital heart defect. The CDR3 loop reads CASSQTGEGFATNEKLFF. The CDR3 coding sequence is TGCGCCAGCAGCCAGACAGGGGAGGGGTTTGCAACTAATGAAAAACTGTTTTTT.